The rows below give T cell receptor beta chains drawn from one sample of a study of identical twins. MiXCR was run by TCRdb on the 5' RACE reads, yielding one entry per CDR3 protein. This sample carries about 730,000 distinct CDR3 sequences, 21% of them seen once, and the ten largest clones take 4% to 4.5%. These data also featured in a second study, about T cells expressing NK-cell markers.

Input material: PBMCs. These receptors all come from a woman younger than 30 in good health. The CDR3 runs from the conserved cysteine through the conserved F or W. Fields, in order: CDR3 protein, CDR3 DNA, D gene, J gene, V gene, clone size. The D gene is left open where the match is weak. A clone size is listed for some rows: how often the clone was seen (once, few, many), or a class if it is expanded.

CASRAGLAFEQFF	TGTGCCAGCAGGGCGGGACTAGCTTTTGAGCAGTTCTTC	TRBD2	TRBJ2-1	TRBV6-2/TRBV6-3	many
CASSQEGKISGNTIYF	TGTGCCAGCAGCCAAGAGGGGAAAATCTCTGGAAACACCATATATTTT	.	TRBJ1-3	TRBV3-1	.
CASSFETGMAGYTF	TGTGCCAGCAGCTTCGAGACAGGGATGGCTGGCTACACCTTC	TRBD1	TRBJ1-2	TRBV11-1	few
CASSLRSLTGQETQYF	TGTGCCAGCAGCTTAAGGTCCCTCACAGGGCAGGAGACCCAGTACTTC	.	TRBJ2-5	TRBV7-2	few
CASSGGSIGYEQYF	TGCGCCAGCAGCGGGGGGTCAATAGGATACGAGCAGTACTTC	.	TRBJ2-7	TRBV5-1	.
CASMELGGANVLTF	TGTGCCAGCATGGAGCTCGGGGGGGCCAACGTCCTGACTTTC	.	TRBJ2-6	TRBV25-1	.
CAISVLPGSYNEQFF	TGTGCCATCAGTGTGCTGCCCGGGTCCTACAATGAGCAGTTCTTC	.	TRBJ2-1	TRBV10-3	many
CSARGQGRGYEQYF	TGCAGTGCTAGGGGACAGGGTCGGGGCTACGAGCAGTACTTC	TRBD1	TRBJ2-7	TRBV20-1	.
CASRGLWDTGELFF	TGTGCCAGCAGGGGCCTTTGGGACACCGGGGAGCTGTTTTTT	.	TRBJ2-2	TRBV12-3/TRBV12-4	.
CASSESSRGNTGELFF	TGCGCCAGCAGTGAGTCCTCTAGGGGAAACACCGGGGAGCTGTTTTTT	.	TRBJ2-2	TRBV10-1	few
CASSETGTLGEQYF	TGTGCCAGCAGTGAGACCGGGACACTGGGCGAGCAGTACTTC	.	TRBJ2-7	TRBV12-3/TRBV12-4	.
CASSSKRGVDEQFF	TGCGCCAGCAGCTCGAAGCGGGGGGTCGATGAGCAGTTCTTC	TRBD2	TRBJ2-1	TRBV5-1	many
CASGLPGGETQYF	TGTGCTAGTGGTTTGCCGGGAGGAGAGACCCAATACTTC	TRBD2	TRBJ2-5	TRBV12-5	.
CASSSRAGGGRNTGELFF	TGTGCCAGCAGCTCCCGCGCGGGGGGCGGGAGGAACACCGGGGAGCTGTTTTTT	TRBD2	TRBJ2-2	TRBV11-2	few
CASSLLGREAFF	TGTGCCAGCAGCTTATTGGGTCGAGAAGCTTTCTTT	.	TRBJ1-1	TRBV7-9	.
CASSLLAGRDTQYF	TGTGCCAGCAGTTTACTAGCGGGGCGGGATACGCAGTATTTT	TRBD2	TRBJ2-3	TRBV12-3/TRBV12-4	few
CSARGQRDTDTQYF	TGCAGTGCTCGTGGGCAGCGGGACACAGATACGCAGTATTTT	TRBD2	TRBJ2-3	TRBV20-1	few
CATSDSVTNTGELFF	TGTGCCACCAGTGATTCCGTAACAAACACCGGGGAGCTGTTTTTT	.	TRBJ2-2	TRBV24-1	many
CSATHRGDGYTF	TGCAGTGCTACCCACAGGGGGGATGGCTACACCTTC	TRBD1	TRBJ1-2	TRBV20-1	few
CASSFWGEEQYF	TGTGCCAGCAGCTTTTGGGGGGAGGAGCAGTACTTC	.	TRBJ2-7	TRBV7-2	many
CASSLSPRTPEAFF	TGTGCCAGCAGCTTAAGCCCGAGGACCCCTGAAGCTTTCTTT	.	TRBJ1-1	TRBV7-6	few
CASSLRREGIGEQFF	TGTGCCAGCAGTTTAAGGAGGGAGGGTATAGGTGAGCAGTTCTTC	TRBD2	TRBJ2-1	TRBV12-3/TRBV12-4	.